The 24 T cell receptor beta chains below come from one sample, sequenced in a study of blood T cell repertoires in COVID-19 (dated by TCRdb to about 2020). The library relied on the immunoSEQ multiplex PCR assay. Here the immuneACCESS table is served through TCRdb, limited to in-frame sequences with V and J called. Missing clones are a known gap in these copies; in checked studies unresolved V genes cover under half, and the rest lacks a known reason. This sample comprises 350,000 to 550,000 clones, around nine tenths of them detected only once. The ten most abundant clones make up about 4.5% of the sample. The sequenced material came from peripheral blood. These receptors were obtained from a woman aged 30 to 39 with acute or convalescent COVID-19.

The genes are TRBV24-1 and TRBJ2-7; 11 bases align to TRBD1. This CDR3 has 12 residues. The germline CDR1 and CDR2 sequences are KGHDR and SFDVKD. The CDR3 protein is CAKDRGRYEQYF. CDR3 in DNA: TGTGCGAAGGACAGGGGGCGGTACGAGCAGTACTTC.

J is TRBJ2-2 and V is TRBV19; D is unclear. This CDR3 spans 16 amino acids. Trimming took off 5 bases at V and 3 bases at J, with 16 bases between the two ends. Per the germline V gene, CDR1 is LNHDA and CDR2 is SQIVND (reference sequence). The CDR3 bases are TGTGCCAGTAGTTTTCGGCACTATGTGGACACCGGGGAGCTGTTTTTT. It translates to CASSFRHYVDTGELFF.

The chain employs TRBV28 and TRBJ1-1; D not resolved. V lost 3 bases, J lost 0 bases, and 11 bases lay in between. The CDR3 has 15 amino acids. Germline V gene data show CDR1 as MDHEN and CDR2 as SYDVKM. The CDR3 spells CASSFRGGMNTEAFF. The CDR3 DNA sequence: TGTGCCAGCAGTTTTCGTGGAGGCATGAACACTGAAGCTTTCTTT.

Turning to this clone: Different DNA sequences within this sample yield the same CDR3. V gene TRBV30 combines with J gene TRBJ1-2; D not resolved. Germline CDR1 reads GTSNPN; CDR2 reads SVGIG (reference sequence). The CDR3 loop spans 13 amino acids. The V gene lost 1 base and the J gene lost 0 bases, with 6 bases spanning the gap. The CDR3 reads CAWSAGANYGYTF. CDR3 in DNA: TGTGCCTGGAGTGCCGGGGCTAACTATGGCTACACCTTC.

The genes are TRBV9 and TRBJ2-3; 11 nucleotides agree with TRBD2. The CDR3 extends over 18 amino acids. V gave up 0 bases and J gave up 3 bases; unmatched junction bases: 9. CDR1 SGDLS and CDR2 YYNGEE come from the germline V gene. The CDR3 DNA reads as TGTGCCAGCAGCGTAGTTCTGGGGGCTAGCGGGGGGACAGATACGCAGTATTTT. Its translation: CASSVVLGASGGTDTQYF.

This chain uses TRBV19 with TRBJ2-1; TRBD2 matches 7 bases. Germline values: CDR1 LNHDA, CDR2 SQIVND (reference sequence). V lost 5 bases and J lost 6; bases outside the gene matches: 10. This CDR3 spans 15 amino acids. The CDR3 region has the DNA TGTGCCAGTAGTCGTTACGGGGAGGGATTCAATGAGCAGTTCTTC. Its protein product is CASSRYGEGFNEQFF.

V and J are TRBV9 and TRBJ2-1; maybe TRBD2 (6 bases). CDR1 SGDLS and CDR2 YYNGEE come from the germline V gene. The CDR3 has 15 residues. Trimming took off 2 bases at V and 5 bases at J, with 14 bases between the two ends. CDR3 bases: TGTGCCAGCAGCGTCGCCGGGAGAGTAAACAATGAGCAGTTCTTC. This translates into CASSVAGRVNNEQFF.

V is TRBV9 and J is TRBJ2-2, with 8 bases that match TRBD1. Germline V lookup: CDR1 SGDLS, CDR2 YYNGEE. The CDR3 contains 15 residues. With 3 bases clipped from V and 4 bases from J, the junction kept 5 bases outside the gene matches. CDR3 DNA: TGTGCCAGCAGCGCCTCGACAGGGGTCACCGGGGAGCTGTTTTTT. Amino acids: CASSASTGVTGELFF.

The J gene is TRBJ1-2, the V gene TRBV28; D is possibly TRBD1 (6 bases). Per the germline V gene, CDR1 is MDHEN and CDR2 is SYDVKM. The CDR3 length is 15 residues. V gave up 6 bases and J gave up 4 bases, with 18 bases separating them. Here the CDR3 DNA reads TGTGCCAGCAGCCAAGGGGGGGCGCTGAGCTATGGCTACACCTTC. Translated: CASSQGGALSYGYTF.

The rearrangement links TRBV19 to TRBJ1-6, with TRBD1 identical over 9 bases. V was clipped by 5 bases and J by 7 bases; unmatched bases: 6. The V gene's germline CDR1 is LNHDA and CDR2 SQIVND (reference sequence). CDR3 length: 15 residues. The CDR3 sequence: CASSPGQGPNSPLHF. The CDR3 DNA reads TGTGCCAGTAGTCCGGGACAGGGACCAAATTCACCCCTCCACTTT.

The gene calls are TRBV5-4 and TRBJ1-2, with D possibly matching TRBD1 (5 bases). CDR1 SGHNT and CDR2 YYREEE come from the germline V gene (reference sequence). Trimming removed 6 bases from V and 1 base from J, with 10 bases in between. The CDR3 is 13 amino acids. The CDR3, as DNA: TGTGCCAGCACCACGGACAATAACTATGGCTACACCTTC. Its protein is CASTTDNNYGYTF. Full variable domain (rest looked up from reference TRBV5-4 and TRBJ1-2): ETGVTQSPTHLIKTRGQQVTLRCSSQSGHNTVSWYQQALGQGPQFIFQYYREEENGRGNFPPRFSGLQFPNYSSELNVNALELDDSALYLCASTTDNNYGYTFGSGTRLTVV.

The J gene is TRBJ1-2, the V gene TRBV6-2 or TRBV6-3, with 7 bases fitting TRBD1. Germline V lookup: CDR1 MNHEY, CDR2 SVGEGT. The CDR3 runs 15 residues. The trim removed 6 bases at V and 0 bases at J, leaving 7 bases unmatched. CDR3 coding DNA: TGTGCCAGCAGCAAGCCCGGGACAGCTAACTATGGCTACACCTTC. Amino acid sequence: CASSKPGTANYGYTF.

J is TRBJ2-2 and V is TRBV7-8, with D uncertain. This CDR3 is 15 amino acids long. Between the trimmed V and J ends, which lost 2 bases and 7 bases, there was a span of 14 bases. Germline V gives CDR1 SGHVS, CDR2 FQNEAQ. The CDR3 region is CASSLLGLNDGELFF. CDR3 in DNA: TGTGCCAGCAGCTTACTAGGCTTAAACGACGGGGAGCTGTTTTTT.

The gene calls are TRBV5-6 and TRBJ1-5; D not certain. Germline V gene data show CDR1 as SGHDT and CDR2 as YYEEEE. The CDR3 has 13 amino acids. Trimming took 2 bases from V and 1 from J, leaving 4 bases between them. DNA for the CDR3: TGTGCCAGCAGCTTCGGGAGCAATCAGCCCCAGCATTTT. Amino acids: CASSFGSNQPQHF.

The chain carries TRBV6-2 or TRBV6-3 and TRBJ2-2; D might be TRBD2 (6 bases). The CDR3 covers 15 residues. CDR1 and CDR2 (germline): MNHEY, SVGEGT. Trimming pared 6 bases from V and 7 bases from J, leaving 18 bases between. CDR3 sequence (DNA): TGTGCCAGCAGCCCGAAGACTAGGCTTAGCGGGGAGCTGTTTTTT. It translates to CASSPKTRLSGELFF.

This chain connects TRBV30 to TRBJ2-7, with 11 bases fitting TRBD2. CDR1 and CDR2 (germline): GTSNPN, SVGIG (reference sequence). CDR3 length: 15 residues. Losses at the gene ends were 0 bases for V and 2 bases for J; bases not matched to a gene: 3. CDR3 coding DNA: TGTGCCTGGAGTGTACTAGCGGGGGTTGCCTACGAGCAGTACTTC. Its translation: CAWSVLAGVAYEQYF.

The chain uses TRBV2 and TRBJ2-2; TRBD1 agrees at 7 bases. This CDR3 is built from 15 residues. V trimming: 7 bases; J trimming: 0 bases; junction bases outside the gene matches: 5. Looked up from germline, CDR1 is SNHLY and CDR2 is FYNNEI. The CDR3 sequence is CASKTGQTNTGELFF. The DNA for the CDR3 is TGTGCCAGCAAGACAGGGCAAACGAACACCGGGGAGCTGTTTTTT.

The chain recombines TRBV19 with TRBJ2-1; 11 bases are shared with TRBD2. Germline CDR1 is LNHDA and CDR2 is SQIVND (reference sequence). The CDR3 contains 15 residues. Germline trimming cut 5 bases from V and 4 bases from J; bases unmatched to any gene: 4. The CDR3 coding sequence is TGTGCCAGTAGTCTCTCTAGCGGGGGGTACAATGAGCAGTTCTTC. Residues: CASSLSSGGYNEQFF.

The chain carries TRBV6-2 or TRBV6-3 and TRBJ2-3; D perhaps matches TRBD2 (5 bases). V dropped 0 bases and J dropped 6 bases, with 7 bases sitting between them. Germline values: CDR1 MNHEY, CDR2 SVGEGT. The CDR3 totals 13 residues. The CDR3 protein is CASSYSGIDTQYF. The CDR3 DNA sequence: TGTGCCAGCAGTTACTCCGGGATCGATACGCAGTATTTT.

The rearrangement uses TRBV5-4 and TRBJ2-1; 9 nucleotides agree with TRBD1. Unmatched junction bases numbered 5, after V lost 7 bases and J lost 3 bases. This CDR3 comprises 14 residues. Germline assignment: CDR1 SGHNT and CDR2 YYREEE (reference sequence). CDR3 residues: CASQGTGYYNEQFF. CDR3 sequence (DNA): TGTGCCAGCCAGGGGACAGGGTACTACAATGAGCAGTTCTTC.

The chain uses TRBV5-1 and TRBJ2-1; TRBD1 is a possible D gene (5 bases). Trimming removed 0 bases at V and 6 bases at J, with 13 bases between. CDR3 length: 15 residues. The V gene's germline CDR1 is SGHRS and CDR2 YFSETQ. The CDR3 coding sequence is TGCGCCAGCAGCTTGGCACGCAGGGATGTCAATGAGCAGTTCTTC. This encodes CASSLARRDVNEQFF.

This chain connects TRBV5-1 to TRBJ2-3, with D uncertain. Looked up from germline, CDR1 is SGHRS and CDR2 is YFSETQ. Trimming left V 4 bases short and J 1 base short, with 7 bases between. This CDR3 is built from 13 residues. CDR3 amino acids: CASSDTGTDTQYF. The CDR3 DNA sequence: TGCGCCAGCAGCGACACAGGCACAGATACGCAGTATTTT.

The chain combines TRBV28 with TRBJ2-2, with D possibly TRBD2 on 5 matching bases. This CDR3 is 15 amino acids long. CDR1 is MDHEN and CDR2 is SYDVKM in the germline V gene. Trimming removed 7 bases at V and 3 bases at J, with 15 bases between. The CDR3 loop reads CASTEGGGYTGELFF. CDR3 bases: TGTGCCAGCACCGAAGGCGGAGGCTACACCGGGGAGCTGTTTTTT.

The J gene is TRBJ2-1, the V gene TRBV6-5; D is unresolved. This CDR3 spans 12 amino acids. The V end lost 8 bases, the J end lost 8 bases, and 13 bases lay between the germline ends. Germline values: CDR1 MNHEY, CDR2 SVGAGI. Here the CDR3 DNA reads TGTGCCAGCTTTTCTCCCTTCGATGAGCAGTTCTTC. This codes for CASFSPFDEQFF.